This T cell receptor beta chain was profiled in a study of siplizumab effects on memory and regulatory T cells. Whole-study findings and limits: Unstimulated naive T cells seemed to show more diversity than memory cells did, and they also seemed to be among the major contributors to the alloresponse.

The CDR3 loop spans 14 amino acids. The V end lost 1 base, the J end lost 6 bases, and 14 bases lay between the germline ends. Germline values: CDR1 SGHRS, CDR2 YFSETQ. Method: immunoSEQ multiplex PCR; TCRdb's copy keeps in-frame clones and lacks some. Among approximately 100,000 clones listed, approximately 91% were seen once. This clone was counted only a few times. Its specificity is not known. This receptor was obtained from a human donor in good health. Some clones in this sample may be carry-over from other donors' samples. V usage is TRBV5-1 and J usage is TRBJ2-7, with a tentative D call TRBD2 (5 bases). What was sequenced was CD4+ T cells sorted from blood. CDR3 amino acids: CASSLTQRGLEQYF. The DNA of the CDR3 is TGCGCCAGCAGCTTGACCCAAAGAGGGCTCGAGCAGTACTTC.